One T cell receptor beta chain is described in this entry. The antigen is undetermined. The ends were cut back, 1 base at V and 2 bases at J, with 9 bases in the middle. The CDR3 loop spans 14 amino acids. The germline CDR1 and CDR2 sequences are SGDLS and YYNGEE. This entry comes from a study of regulatory T cells in long-lasting Graves disease. As for time point: newly diagnosed GD, antithyroid drugs for less than 3 months. PBMC RNA was the source of the TCR library. Building of the TCR beta libraries involved iRepertoire HTBI primers and Arm-PCR of CDR3 regions. TCRdb re-derived calls from the multiplex PCR reads in MiXCR, one entry per CDR3 protein. Of fewer than 650,000 distinct CDR3 sequences detected, 15% to 20% appear once; the ten largest clones hold 9.5% to 15%. Study-wide results and limits: When disease was persistent, TRBV28, TRBJ1-2 and TRBJ2-5 were the favored segments.

These data were also filed under a second study, of T cells in Graves' hyperthyroidism and ophthalmopathy. From that study: The model forecast ophthalmopathy, anticipating it by a median around 6.5 months before onset.

The sample consisted of peripheral blood mononuclear cells (PBMCs), taken at new diagnosis, from a patient treated with antithyroid drugs. The receptor comes from a man between 18 and 29 years old with Graves disease. The chain uses TRBV9 and TRBJ2-5; no firm D call. The CDR3 protein is CASSVSGRQETQYF. CDR3 DNA sequence: TGTGCCAGCAGCGTATCAGGACGACAAGAGACCCAGTACTTC. The full variable domain, rest sourced from reference TRBV9 and TRBJ2-5, is DSGVTQTPKHLITATGQRVTLRCSPRSGDLSVYWYQQSLDQGLQFLIQYYNGEERAKGNILERFSAQQFPDLHSELNLSSLELGDSALYFCASSVSGRQETQYFGPGTRLLVL.